The following is a T cell receptor beta chain sequence with its context. What it binds is not known. Germline V CDR1 and CDR2: SGHRS, YFSETQ. Trimming shortened V by 4 bases and J by 5 bases, and 12 bases separated the two germline ends. CDR3 length: 13 amino acids. The data derive from a study of cytomegalovirus exposure and HLA in healthy donors. Whole-study results and caveats: Cytomegalovirus association was listed for 164 TCR beta chains.

Method: immunoSEQ multiplex PCR; TCRdb's copy keeps in-frame clones and lacks some. The repertoire consists of approximately 150,000 clones, with roughly 86% occurring once and the leading ten covering approximately 2.5%. Sequencing was done on a sample of PBMCs. The receptor was derived from a man younger than 35 in good health and CMV-seropositive. This rearrangement joins TRBV5-1 to TRBJ2-5; no definite D call. CDR3 residues: CASSPDPMETQYF. CDR3 sequence (DNA): TGCGCCAGCAGCCCCGATCCTATGGAGACCCAGTACTTC.